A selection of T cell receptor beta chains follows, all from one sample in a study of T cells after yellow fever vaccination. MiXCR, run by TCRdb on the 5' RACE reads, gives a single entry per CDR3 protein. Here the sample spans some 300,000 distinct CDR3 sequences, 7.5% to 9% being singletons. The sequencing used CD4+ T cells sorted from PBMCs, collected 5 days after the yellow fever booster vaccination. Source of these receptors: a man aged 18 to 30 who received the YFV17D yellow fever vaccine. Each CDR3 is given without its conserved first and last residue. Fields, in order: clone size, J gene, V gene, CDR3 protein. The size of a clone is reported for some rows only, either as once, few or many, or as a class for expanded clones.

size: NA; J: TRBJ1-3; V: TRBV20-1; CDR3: SAPGNSGNTIY
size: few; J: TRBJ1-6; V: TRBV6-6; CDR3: ARRPTQGIGGYNSPLH
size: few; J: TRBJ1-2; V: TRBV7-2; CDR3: ASSLVVRYGYT
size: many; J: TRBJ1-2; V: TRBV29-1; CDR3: SVSGNYGYT
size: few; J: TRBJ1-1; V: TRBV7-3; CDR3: ASSSHPGASGNTEAF
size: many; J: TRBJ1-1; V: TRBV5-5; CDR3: ASSIQPGRTEAF
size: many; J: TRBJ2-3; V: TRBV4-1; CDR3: ASSIPGAGSDTQY
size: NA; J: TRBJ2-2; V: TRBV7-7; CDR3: ASSPTGANTGELF
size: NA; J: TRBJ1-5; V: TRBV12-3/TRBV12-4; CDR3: ASSPSGGGRQPQH
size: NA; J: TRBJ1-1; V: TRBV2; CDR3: ASGLGGWGTEAF
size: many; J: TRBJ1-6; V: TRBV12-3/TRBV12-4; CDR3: ASSPDQPYNSPLH
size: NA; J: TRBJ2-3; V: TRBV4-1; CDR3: ASSRPRLAGGERPRTDTQY
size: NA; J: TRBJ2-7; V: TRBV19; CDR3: ASRDGGDPYEQY
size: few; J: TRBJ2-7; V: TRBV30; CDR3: AWRAGAGGEQY
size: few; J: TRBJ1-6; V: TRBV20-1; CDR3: SARPGYGPLH
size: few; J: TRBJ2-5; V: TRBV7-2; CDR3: ASSLAPAGRKETQY
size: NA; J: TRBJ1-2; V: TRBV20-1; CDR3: SARIGYGYT
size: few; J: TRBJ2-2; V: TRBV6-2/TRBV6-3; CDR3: ASSYYGQSNTGELF
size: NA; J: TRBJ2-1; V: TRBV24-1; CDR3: DTSDPILGQGVYNEQF
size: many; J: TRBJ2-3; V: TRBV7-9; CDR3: ASSPLVAYTDTQY
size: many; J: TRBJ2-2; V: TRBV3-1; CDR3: ASSSGLAGAAGTGELF
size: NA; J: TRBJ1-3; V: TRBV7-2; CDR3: ASSLARGVSGNTIY
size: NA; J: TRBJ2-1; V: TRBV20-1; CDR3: SARVRGAYNEQF
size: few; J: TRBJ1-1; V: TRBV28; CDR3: AAGNTEAF
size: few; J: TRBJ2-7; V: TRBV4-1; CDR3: ASSQGFQGGNSYEQY
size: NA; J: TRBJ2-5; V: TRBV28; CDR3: ASDWGLAGSKTQY
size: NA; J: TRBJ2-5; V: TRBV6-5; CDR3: ASRKTGTETQY
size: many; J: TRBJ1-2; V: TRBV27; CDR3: ASSLTGLYGYT
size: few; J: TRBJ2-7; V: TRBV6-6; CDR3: ASSYSDISSYEQY
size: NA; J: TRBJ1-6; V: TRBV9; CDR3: ASKGDLNSPLH
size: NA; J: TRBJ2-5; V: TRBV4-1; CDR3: ASSQEREGKETQY
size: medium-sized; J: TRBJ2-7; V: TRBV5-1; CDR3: ASSRGENEQY
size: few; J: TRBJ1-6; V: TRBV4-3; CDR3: ASSQVAKVNSPLH
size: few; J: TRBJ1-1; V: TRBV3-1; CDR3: ASSRTAAEAF
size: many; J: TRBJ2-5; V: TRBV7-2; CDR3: ASSKQGWETQY
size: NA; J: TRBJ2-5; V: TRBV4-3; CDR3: ASSQGTAYQETQY
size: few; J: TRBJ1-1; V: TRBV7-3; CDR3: ASSTGPGQAF
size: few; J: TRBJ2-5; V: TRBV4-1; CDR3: ASRQAGGRNKETQY
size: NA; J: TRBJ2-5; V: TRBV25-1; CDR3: ASSETPETQY
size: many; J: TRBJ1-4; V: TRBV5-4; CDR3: ASSSTGGGEKLF
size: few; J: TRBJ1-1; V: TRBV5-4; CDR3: ASSTGTGLNTEAF